The TCR beta chain under discussion was sequenced for a study of T cells in Graves' hyperthyroidism and ophthalmopathy (dated by TCRdb to between 2018 and 2021). General notes on the study: Peripheral blood was collected at initial diagnosis, before any treatment. TCR V-J signatures able to tell the groups apart were searched for in a discovery cohort of about a hundred patients, of whom more than 40 had Graves' ophthalmopathy and around 57 had stable Graves' hyperthyroidism. Prospective prediction of ophthalmopathy was tested in an independent validation cohort consisting of roughly 19 hyperthyroidism patients and more than 15 patients who later progressed to ophthalmopathy. The 95 to 100 discovery patients were randomly split 7:3 into training and test sets. The study also compared thyroid tissue and blood T-cell repertoires from 6 or 7 Graves' hyperthyroidism patients. Following sampling, methimazole starting at 30 mg daily was given to hyperthyroidism patients, and high-dose intravenous methylprednisolone was given to ophthalmopathy patients. The paper describes TCR Vbeta CDR3 sequencing of 135 peripheral blood samples, made up of fewer than 50 ophthalmopathy patients, roughly 75 hyperthyroidism patients and about 17 progressor patients. Broad study findings and their caveats: In validation, progression to ophthalmopathy was predicted by the model with approximately 67% sensitivity and roughly 72% specificity, a median of around 5.9 months before onset. Ophthalmopathy was separated from stable hyperthyroidism by a 13 V-J signature model, with approximately 85% sensitivity and about 81% specificity obtained in cross-validation and 80%/75% obtained in testing. Most expanded thyroid clonotypes (frequency above 0.001) were also found in blood, which suggests that blood repertoires may mirror thyroid immune responses. Sample size was not statistically predetermined, and investigators were not blinded to group allocation.

The TCR beta CDR3 regions were amplified from the RNA transcripts. A first-round RT-PCR of the TCR CDR3 used the HTBI primer set with the Qiagen OneStep RT-PCR kit. A second multiplex PCR round built the libraries, followed by size selection and purification. Sequencing of the libraries was done on an Illumina HiSeq2000 using paired-end 100 bp reads. On the study's bioinformatics: Raw data were processed with SOAPnuke, discarding reads with adapters, uncalled bases, mean Phred below 15, or no exact constant-primer or identifier match. COPE v1.2.5 was used to merge the high-quality paired reads, and each unique nucleotide sequence was defined as a clonotype. MiTCR v1.1 was used to align the clonotypes against IMGT TRBV, TRBD and TRBJ reference segments. Only V-J combinations with frequency above 0.0001, covering approximately 99% of repertoires, were analysed. A TCS score was defined as the ratio of F50 (clonal expansion) to E x V (chaos), with BLOSUM62-based TCRdist applied between CDR3 peptides within each V-J. Welch's t-statistics and random forest reduced approximately 520 V-J features to 13, which were used in a naive Bayes classifier (R e1071). The raw public reads went through TCRdb reprocessing: fastp at Q25, MiXCR clone calling, in-frame beta chains kept. Each entry merges the rows of one CDR3 protein and shows their most common DNA and genes. It is TCRdb's table, rather than the study itself, that gives the V and J calls and clone size. In all, the sample holds around 570,000 distinct CDR3 sequences, and about 20% of those were seen once. The ten largest clonotypes hold roughly 47% of the sample.

Inclusive of the bounding cysteine and phenylalanine, the CDR3 is 15 residues long. Here the CDR3 DNA is all that survives: 45 bases in frame from base 1. The germline V gene gives CDR1 as SGHRS and CDR2 as YFSETQ. On this clonotype: The antigen this receptor binds is unknown. At one end, the junction sequence differs from germline, possibly due to a read error.

Ophthalmopathy patients had moderately to severely active disease, Clinical Activity Score of at least 3, NOSPECS grade of at least 4, and duration under 3 months. Exclusion was applied to patients with uncontrolled infections, other autoimmune diseases, pregnancy or lactation. Clinical symptoms, serum thyroxine and TRAb, thyroid ultrasound, and orbital computed tomography formed the basis for the diagnoses. Ficoll-Paque density gradient centrifugation was used to isolate PBMCs from 9.5 to 10 ml of fresh peripheral blood. Total RNA was extracted with Trizol reagent, and quality was checked on an Agilent 2100 Bioanalyzer.

The chain is encoded by TRBV5-1 joined to TRBJ1-2; matching of 6 bases hints at TRBD1 as the D gene. The clonotype originates from a man in his forties with Graves' ophthalmopathy. Sequences were obtained from blood. The nucleotide sequence reads as follows: TGTGCCAGCAGCTTAGGCCTTGAAGGGGGGAATGGCTACACCTTC. It encodes CASSLGLEGGNGYTF.